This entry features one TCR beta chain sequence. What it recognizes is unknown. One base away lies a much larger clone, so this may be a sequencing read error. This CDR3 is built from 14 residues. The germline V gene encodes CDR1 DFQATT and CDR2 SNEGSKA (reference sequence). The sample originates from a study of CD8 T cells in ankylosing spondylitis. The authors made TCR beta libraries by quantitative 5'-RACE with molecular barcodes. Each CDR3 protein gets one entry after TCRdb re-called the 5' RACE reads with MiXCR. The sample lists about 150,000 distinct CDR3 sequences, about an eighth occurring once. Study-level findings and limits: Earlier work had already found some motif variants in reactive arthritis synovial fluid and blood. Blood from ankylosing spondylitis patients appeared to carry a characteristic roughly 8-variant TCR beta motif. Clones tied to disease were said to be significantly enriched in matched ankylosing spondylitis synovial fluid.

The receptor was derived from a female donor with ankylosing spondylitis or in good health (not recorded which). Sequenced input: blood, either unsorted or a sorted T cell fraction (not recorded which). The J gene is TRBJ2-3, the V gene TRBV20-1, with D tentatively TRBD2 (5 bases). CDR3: CNASPTPSTDTQYF. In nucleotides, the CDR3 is TGCAATGCTAGCCCGACTCCTAGCACAGATACGCAGTATTTT.